This T cell receptor beta chain was sequenced in a study of cytomegalovirus exposure and HLA in healthy donors. There are 15 residues in the CDR3. The germline V gene encodes CDR1 SGHNT and CDR2 YYREEE (reference sequence). The V gene lost 4 bases and the J gene lost 5 bases, with 18 bases spanning the gap. The PCR had 60 Vbeta and 13 Jbeta primers. Profiled with immunoSEQ multiplex PCR; TCRdb holds only in-frame clones, not every one. Of approximately 220,000 clones detected, approximately 88% appear once; the ten largest clones hold about 0.77%. On this clone itself: Its cognate antigen is unknown.

Study findings and constraints: The study recorded 164 TCR beta chains that were cytomegalovirus-associated. Usually a TCR sequence was rare, but some public TCRs were found in many donors. A missense variant in DCLRE1C was later tied to TCR beta V- and J-gene trimming.

The sample taken for sequencing was PBMCs. This chain uses TRBV5-4 with TRBJ2-5; D call uncertain. The clonotype comes from a boy between 2 and 10 years old in good health and CMV-seronegative. CDR3 sequence reads: CASSLNTEVEETQYF. The CDR3 nucleotides read TGTGCCAGCAGCCTCAACACAGAAGTAGAGGAGACCCAGTACTTC.